The 30 T cell receptor beta chains in this list originate from one sample, sequenced in a study of cytomegalovirus exposure and HLA in healthy donors. Vbeta (60) and Jbeta (13) primers were used in the PCR. Method: immunoSEQ multiplex PCR; TCRdb's copy keeps in-frame clones and lacks some. The sample contains about 160,000 clones, 60% to 85% of which appear only once. The sequenced sample consisted of PBMCs. The receptors were sampled from a woman in her thirties or forties in good health and CMV-seropositive.

This clone was found many times. The rearrangement links TRBV5-6 to TRBJ1-2; 8 bases align to TRBD1. From germline, CDR1 is SGHDT and CDR2 YYEEEE. Losses at the gene ends were 4 bases for V and 4 bases for J; bases not matched to a gene: 6. The CDR3 runs 14 residues. The chain's CDR3 is CASSLRTGTYGYTF. Written as DNA, the CDR3 is TGTGCCAGCAGCCTAAGGACAGGGACCTATGGCTACACCTTC. Full variable domain (rest looked up from reference TRBV5-6 and TRBJ1-2): DAGVTQSPTHLIKTRGQQVTLRCSPKSGHDTVSWYQQALGQGPQFIFQYYEEEERQRGNFPDRFSGHQFPNYSSELNVNALLLGDSALYLCASSLRTGTYGYTFGSGTRLTVV.

The chain joins TRBV19 to TRBJ2-1; 8 nucleotides line up with TRBD2. After removal of 5 bases from V and 6 bases from J, the junction contained 9 bases not matched to a gene. CDR3 size: 15 residues. The germline V gene encodes CDR1 LNHDA and CDR2 SQIVND (reference sequence). CDR3 DNA: TGTGCCAGTAGTGACCTCGGACTAGCTGCCAATGAGCAGTTCTTC. Translating gives CASSDLGLAANEQFF.

The chain uses TRBV28 and TRBJ1-1, with TRBD1 as a possible D gene (5 bases). V lost 4 bases, J lost 4 bases, and 16 bases lay in between. Germline V gene data show CDR1 as MDHEN and CDR2 as SYDVKM. This CDR3 region has 15 residues. The CDR3 sequence is CASSSRGGPGTEAFF. The DNA for the CDR3 is TGTGCCAGCAGTTCTCGGGGGGGTCCGGGCACTGAAGCTTTCTTT.

The chain couples TRBV10-3 to TRBJ1-6; 7 bases map to TRBD1. V was clipped by 8 bases and J by 5 bases; unmatched bases: 3. The CDR3 runs 13 residues. The germline gives CDR1 ENHRY, CDR2 SYGVKD. CDR3 in amino acids: CAIADRDNSPLHF. DNA for the CDR3: TGTGCCATCGCTGACAGGGATAATTCACCCCTCCACTTT.

This sequence joins TRBV7-3 and TRBJ2-3; 8 bases match TRBD2. In germline, CDR1 is SGHTA, CDR2 FQGTGA. V lost 5 bases to trimming and J lost 2 bases; unmatched junction nucleotides: 6. The CDR3 length is 15 residues. CDR3 sequence: CASSQAGANTDTQYF. The CDR3 coding sequence is TGTGCCAGCAGCCAAGCGGGGGCCAACACAGATACGCAGTATTTT.

The genes are TRBV20-1 and TRBJ1-2, with 7 bases aligning to TRBD1. There are 11 residues in the CDR3. Germline lookup yields CDR1 DFQATT and CDR2 SNEGSKA (reference sequence). Trimming at V came to 7 bases and at J to 5 bases, leaving 4 bases not matched to a gene. The CDR3 loop reads CSVHRGYGYTF. The CDR3 DNA follows: TGCAGTGTTCACAGGGGTTATGGCTACACCTTC.

The rearrangement links TRBV29-1 to TRBJ1-6; D is unresolved. This CDR3 is 13 amino acids long. Trimming left V 3 bases short and J 5 bases short, with 8 bases between. The germline V gene encodes CDR1 SQVTM and CDR2 ANQGSEA. The CDR3 loop is CSVDLGDNSPLHF. CDR3 nucleotide sequence: TGCAGCGTTGACCTCGGGGATAATTCACCCCTCCACTTT.

The chain combines TRBV5-4 with TRBJ2-7, with TRBD1 identical over 9 bases. CDR3 length equals 15 residues. The germline V gene encodes CDR1 SGHNT and CDR2 YYREEE (reference sequence). V trimming: 4 bases; J trimming: 1 base; junction bases outside the gene matches: 6. The CDR3 loop is CASSQRTGASYEQYF. The CDR3 region has the DNA TGTGCCAGCAGCCAGAGGACAGGGGCGTCCTACGAGCAGTACTTC.

The genes are TRBV15 and TRBJ2-1; TRBD2 matches 11 bases. Losses at the gene ends were 5 bases for V and 9 bases for J; bases not matched to a gene: 9. This CDR3 has 15 amino acids. Looked up from germline, CDR1 is LNHNV and CDR2 is YYDKDF (reference sequence). The CDR3 nucleotides read TGTGCCACCAGCCATAGCGGGGGGGCCCGGGGTGAGCAGTTCTTC. Protein: CATSHSGGARGEQFF.

The chain couples TRBV5-6 to TRBJ1-1; the D gene is possibly TRBD1 (5 bases). The germline V gene has CDR1 SGHDT and CDR2 YYEEEE. The V end was cut by 3 bases, the J end by 3 bases, with 15 bases between. The CDR3 covers 15 residues. CDR3 sequence reads: CASSSMTDIYTEAFF. The CDR3 DNA reads TGTGCCAGCAGCTCCATGACAGATATTTACACTGAAGCTTTCTTT.

V is TRBV6-5 and J is TRBJ2-1; the D gene is possibly TRBD1 (5 bases). Trimming pared 3 bases from V and 7 bases from J, leaving 13 bases between. The germline V gene encodes CDR1 MNHEY and CDR2 SVGAGI. The CDR3 is 14 amino acids. CDR3 sequence: CASSYNSRVNEQFF. In DNA form, the CDR3 reads TGTGCCAGCAGTTATAATTCCAGGGTGAATGAGCAGTTCTTC.

The gene calls are TRBV7-9 and TRBJ1-1, with TRBD1 matching 7 bases. The germline gives CDR1 SEHNR, CDR2 FQNEAQ (reference sequence). The CDR3 length is 14 residues. V lost 7 bases and J lost 2; bases outside the gene matches: 7. Here the CDR3 DNA reads TGTGCCAGCACTCCAGGGGGGCGCAACACTGAAGCTTTCTTT. It codes for CASTPGGRNTEAFF.

This clone appeared a single time. The chain is built from TRBV5-8 and TRBJ1-2; the D gene is possibly TRBD1 (6 bases). The CDR3 loop spans 14 amino acids. Germline CDR1 SGHTS, CDR2 YDEGEE. The V and J ends lost 1 base and 7 bases respectively, with 14 bases between them. The CDR3 region has the DNA TGTGCCAGCAGCTTGAAGGGTGAAGGGGGTGGCTACACCTTC. Its protein product is CASSLKGEGGGYTF.

This clone was detected only once. The chain links TRBV6-5 to TRBJ1-2; the match to TRBD1 covers 8 bases. The trim removed 5 bases at V and 11 bases at J, leaving 7 bases unmatched. CDR3 length: 12 residues. The V gene's germline CDR1 is MNHEY and CDR2 SVGAGI. The CDR3 coding sequence is TGTGCCAGCAGTGCAAACAGGGGGGATTACACCTTC. This encodes CASSANRGDYTF.

The chain is built from TRBV18 and TRBJ1-6; the D gene is possibly TRBD1 (5 bases). CDR3 size: 14 residues. CDR1 and CDR2 (germline): KGHSH, LQKENI. Trimming took off 5 bases at V and 10 bases at J, with 15 bases between the two ends. CDR3 nucleotides: TGTGCCAGCTCATCCGCCAGGGTGGACTCACCCCTCCACTTT. Residues: CASSSARVDSPLHF.

The chain is built from TRBV6-5 and TRBJ2-2, with a tentative D call TRBD1 (6 bases). The CDR3 runs 15 residues. V was clipped by 6 bases and J by 3 bases, with 14 bases between them. Germline lookup yields CDR1 MNHEY and CDR2 SVGAGI. CDR3 amino acids: CASRSGVWDTGELFF. The CDR3 DNA sequence: TGTGCCAGCAGATCAGGGGTTTGGGACACCGGGGAGCTGTTTTTT.

This clone has only a few counts. The chain recombines TRBV9 with TRBJ2-5; 11 positions match TRBD2. The CDR3 loop spans 16 amino acids. In germline, CDR1 is SGDLS, CDR2 YYNGEE. V was clipped by 0 bases and J by 4 bases; unmatched bases: 5. CDR3 in amino acids: CASSVASGGFGETQYF. The CDR3 DNA is TGTGCCAGCAGCGTAGCTAGCGGGGGGTTTGGAGAGACCCAGTACTTC.

The chain employs TRBV7-9 and TRBJ2-7; perhaps TRBD2 as D (6 bases). Germline V CDR1 and CDR2: SEHNR, FQNEAQ (reference sequence). The V end was cut by 8 bases, the J end by 1 base, with 6 bases between. This CDR3 spans 11 amino acids. The DNA of the CDR3 is TGTGCCAGCGGGGGGTCCTACGAGCAGTACTTC. Translating gives CASGGSYEQYF.

In nucleotides, the CDR3 is TGTGCCAGCAGCCCCGACAGGGCGGATGGCTACACCTTC. This encodes CASSPDRADGYTF. V is TRBV6-6 and J is TRBJ1-2; 7 bases align to TRBD1. This CDR3 comprises 13 residues. V lost 6 bases, J lost 6 bases, and 7 bases stayed unmatched. Germline V gene lookup returns CDR1 MNHNY and CDR2 SVGAGI (reference sequence).

J is TRBJ2-3 and V is TRBV6-1; TRBD1 aligns across 10 bases. CDR1 MNHNS and CDR2 SASEGT come from the germline V gene. The CDR3 length is 14 residues. The J segment lost 6 bases and the V segment lost 8 bases, leaving 8 bases of the junction unmatched. CDR3 protein: CASEGTGVMDTQYF. DNA for the CDR3: TGTGCCAGCGAAGGGACAGGGGTTATGGATACGCAGTATTTT.

The CDR3 protein is CASRLQGFGNQPQHF. CDR3 nucleotide sequence: TGTGCCAGCAGACTGCAGGGGTTTGGCAATCAGCCCCAGCATTTT. The V call is TRBV28, the J call TRBJ1-5; D is possibly TRBD1 (6 bases). Germline-derived CDR1 and CDR2 are MDHEN and SYDVKM. V lost 6 bases, J lost 2 bases, and 14 bases lay in between. This CDR3 region has 15 residues. The whole variable domain, remainder taken from reference TRBV28 and TRBJ1-5, is DVKVTQSSRYLVKRTGEKVFLECVQDMDHENMFWYRQDPGLGLRLIYFSYDVKMKEKGDIPEGYSVSREKKERFSLILESASTNQTSMYLCASRLQGFGNQPQHFGDGTRLSIL.

V and J are TRBV28 and TRBJ2-7; 8 bases line up with TRBD1. The germline gives CDR1 MDHEN, CDR2 SYDVKM. This CDR3 spans 13 amino acids. Trimming took 10 bases from V and 0 from J; bases not matched to a gene: 5. The CDR3 protein is CATRGQGSYEQYF. The CDR3 DNA reads as TGTGCCACCAGGGGGCAGGGCTCCTACGAGCAGTACTTC.

The chain joins TRBV2 to TRBJ2-2; possible D gene TRBD2, 5 bases. This CDR3 contains 16 residues. Germline assignment: CDR1 SNHLY and CDR2 FYNNEI. V was trimmed by 2 bases and J by 4 bases, leaving 14 bases between them. The CDR3 DNA reads as TGTGCCAGCAGTGAATCGGGGAAAGGGCTCACCGGGGAGCTGTTTTTT. It encodes CASSESGKGLTGELFF. Drawing the rest from reference TRBV2 and TRBJ2-2, the complete variable domain is EPEVTQTPSHQVTQMGQEVILRCVPISNHLYFYWYRQILGQKVEFLVSFYNNEISEKSEIFDDQFSVERPDGSNFTLKIRSTKLEDSAMYFCASSESGKGLTGELFFGEGSRLTVL.

V gene TRBV4-3 combines with J gene TRBJ1-2, with a possible D match to TRBD1 (5 bases). The CDR3 consists of 16 residues. CDR1 LGHNA and CDR2 YSLEER come from the germline V gene. V was pared by 0 bases and J by 0 bases, with 11 bases between. CDR3 bases: TGCGCCAGCAGCCAAGAAGGGAGGGGAACTAACTATGGCTACACCTTC. Its protein is CASSQEGRGTNYGYTF.

This clone has only a few counts. The rearrangement links TRBV12-5 to TRBJ1-5; the D is unclear. V lost 6 bases to trimming and J lost 3 bases, with 15 bases between them. The CDR3 extends over 15 amino acids. Germline assignment: CDR1 LGHNT and CDR2 FRNRAP. CDR3 nucleotides: TGTGCTAGTGGCCTGGGCGGGGTGAACAATCAGCCCCAGCATTTT. This translates into CASGLGGVNNQPQHF.

The V call is TRBV6-6, the J call TRBJ1-4; the match to TRBD1 covers 9 bases. CDR3 length: 15 residues. Trimming at V came to 1 base and at J to 11 bases, leaving 8 bases not matched to a gene. CDR1 and CDR2 from the germline V gene are MNHNY and SVGAGI (reference sequence). In nucleotides, the CDR3 is TGTGCCAGCAGTTACTTGGGACAGGGTCAGGGGAAACTGTTTTTT. This sequence encodes CASSYLGQGQGKLFF.

The CDR3 region has the DNA TGTGCCAGCAGCCCCCAGGTTCGAGCCTACAATGAGCAGTTCTTC. This codes for CASSPQVRAYNEQFF. This chain links TRBV7-3 with TRBJ2-1; no reliable D call. Trimming cost V 5 bases and J 2 bases, with 13 bases left between them. CDR3 length: 15 residues. In germline, CDR1 is SGHTA, CDR2 FQGTGA.

A single count supports this clone. The chain recombines TRBV4-3 with TRBJ2-2; 9 bases fit TRBD2. The CDR3 loop spans 17 amino acids. Trimming removed 2 bases from V and 0 bases from J; junction bases left unmatched: 4. Per the germline V gene, CDR1 is LGHNA and CDR2 is YSLEER. The CDR3 DNA follows: TGCGCCAGCAGCCAACATAGCGGGGGCTCGAACACCGGGGAGCTGTTTTTT. Its protein product is CASSQHSGGSNTGELFF.

In nucleotides, the CDR3 is TGTGCCAGTAATTCGGGGGGGCATTCCGGGGAGCTGTTTTTT. Residues: CASNSGGHSGELFF. The rearrangement links TRBV19 to TRBJ2-2, with 8 positions matching TRBD2. The ends lost 7 bases at V and 6 bases at J; junction bases unmatched: 7. The CDR3 sequence is 14 residues long. Per the germline V gene, CDR1 is LNHDA and CDR2 is SQIVND (reference sequence). Variable domain in full (rest from reference TRBV19 and TRBJ2-2): DGGITQSPKYLFRKEGQNVTLSCEQNLNHDAMYWYRQDPGQGLRLIYYSQIVNDFQKGDIAEGYSVSREKKESFPLTVTSAQKNPTAFYLCASNSGGHSGELFFGEGSRLTVL.

The chain links TRBV15 to TRBJ2-1, with 8 bases that match TRBD2. Trimming removed 1 base from V and 0 bases from J; junction bases left unmatched: 8. The CDR3 consists of 18 residues. The germline V gene has CDR1 LNHNV and CDR2 YYDKDF (reference sequence). CDR3: CATSRGGGGPTSYNEQFF. The CDR3 DNA follows: TGTGCCACCAGCAGAGGGGGCGGGGGGCCGACCTCCTACAATGAGCAGTTCTTC.